This T cell receptor beta chain came from a study of T cell responses to AZD1222 COVID-19 vaccine. Notes on the study in general: The study found Spike-specific TCR breadth and depth rose after two AZD1222 doses. Spike as a whole was targeted by vaccine-associated CD4 TCRs, dominant at 160-218 and 743-854. There were mostly white British donors and more females than males, and clonal diversity was possibly underestimated.

The CDR3 totals 13 residues. Germline CDR1 is MNHNS and CDR2 is SASEGT. The V and J ends lost 3 bases and 9 bases, in that order; junction bases with no gene match: 4. In the case of this clone: The target antigen is unknown.

Here immunoSEQ multiplex PCR was the method, and the copy in TCRdb shows in-frame clones only, minus some. The profile shows about 190,000 clones, 85% to 90% of them singletons. The chain links TRBV6-1 to TRBJ2-5, with 10 positions matching TRBD2. The source of this sequence is an adult in good health. The source material was peripheral blood, sampled on day 0 of MenACWY control vaccination. The DNA for the CDR3 is TGTGCCAGCAGTGAGGGACTAGCGAGGTCCCAGTACTTC. Translated, it gives CASSEGLARSQYF.